This T cell receptor (beta chain) originates from a study of cytomegalovirus exposure and HLA in healthy donors. Study outcomes and limitations: For presence/absence analyses, sequencing depth was assumed to be roughly uniform across donors. HLA restriction was apparent for most CMV-associated TCR beta chains in a later analysis.

PCR primers comprised 60 Vbeta and 13 Jbeta primers. This table comes from immunoSEQ multiplex PCR, and its TCRdb copy is limited to in-frame clones, with some not included. The sample yields 180,000 or so clones, around 80% seen once. Details on this clone: The target antigen is unknown.

This clonotype originated in a woman aged 55-69 years in good health and CMV-seropositive. The sequenced sample was PBMCs.

CDR3 residues: CAWSLSLGEEKLFF. The DNA of the CDR3 is TGTGCCTGGAGTTTAAGTCTCGGAGAGGAAAAACTGTTTTTT. V usage is TRBV30 and J usage is TRBJ1-4; D call uncertain. This CDR3 has 14 residues. V was shortened by 2 bases and J by 8 bases, with 15 bases between the two germline ends. Germline lookup yields CDR1 GTSNPN and CDR2 SVGIG (reference sequence). Drawing the rest from reference TRBV30 and TRBJ1-4, the complete variable domain is SQTIHQWPATLVQPVGSPLSLECTVEGTSNPNLYWYRQAAGRGLQLLFYSVGIGQISSEVPQNLSASRPQDRQFILSSKKLLLSDSGFYLCAWSLSLGEEKLFFGSGTQLSVL.